What follows are 26 T cell receptor beta chains derived from one specimen sequenced in a study of blood T cell repertoires in COVID-19. Here immunoSEQ multiplex PCR was the method, and the copy in TCRdb shows in-frame clones only, minus some. The repertoire holds more than 95,000 clones, with 65% to 85% as singletons. The sample comprised peripheral blood. These receptors originate from a young man with COVID-19, enrolled during active disease.

The rearrangement uses TRBV7-2 and TRBJ1-5; tentative D call: TRBD1 (6 bases). This CDR3 has 14 amino acids. V dropped 8 bases and J dropped 6 bases, with 17 bases sitting between them. Germline-derived CDR1 and CDR2 are SGHTA and FQGNSA. The CDR3 loop is CASFAGVSGQPQHF. Written as DNA, the CDR3 is TGTGCCAGCTTCGCAGGGGTCTCCGGTCAGCCCCAGCATTTT.

The chain carries TRBV6-5 and TRBJ2-2; TRBD1 matches 7 bases. The trim removed 1 base at V and 5 bases at J, leaving 4 bases unmatched. CDR3 size: 15 residues. CDR1 MNHEY and CDR2 SVGAGI come from the germline V gene. In DNA, the CDR3 is TGTGCCAGCAGTTACTTGGAACAGGGGACCGGGGAGCTGTTTTTT. Its translation: CASSYLEQGTGELFF.

This clone appeared many times. V usage is TRBV30 and J usage is TRBJ1-5; TRBD1 matches 7 bases. The CDR3 covers 14 residues. CDR1 GTSNPN and CDR2 SVGIG come from the germline V gene (reference sequence). V was pared by 7 bases and J by 3 bases, with 9 bases of the junction left unmatched. This CDR3 reads CAFATGNNNQPQHF. CDR3 DNA sequence: TGTGCCTTTGCGACAGGGAATAACAATCAGCCCCAGCATTTT. The full variable domain, completed using reference TRBV30 and TRBJ1-5, is SQTIHQWPATLVQPVGSPLSLECTVEGTSNPNLYWYRQAAGRGLQLLFYSVGIGQISSEVPQNLSASRPQDRQFILSSKKLLLSDSGFYLCAFATGNNNQPQHFGDGTRLSIL.

The chain carries TRBV27 and TRBJ2-5; D is perhaps TRBD1 (6 bases). V dropped 5 bases and J dropped 3 bases, with 10 bases sitting between them. CDR1 and CDR2 from the germline V gene are MNHEY and SMNVEV (reference sequence). The CDR3 spans 13 residues. Here the CDR3 reads CASSLRGEETQYF. CDR3 DNA sequence: TGTGCCAGCAGTCTCAGGGGAGAAGAGACCCAGTACTTC.

This chain uses TRBV19 with TRBJ1-1; 7 nucleotides match TRBD1. This CDR3 has 15 residues. In germline, CDR1 is LNHDA, CDR2 SQIVND (reference sequence). V shed 7 bases and J 1 base; nucleotides not matched to a gene: 9. The CDR3 reads CASIQLPGGNTEAFF. In DNA, the CDR3 is TGTGCCAGTATACAGCTCCCAGGGGGGAACACTGAAGCTTTCTTT.

The table lists this clone with a count of one. The chain uses TRBV5-1 and TRBJ1-6; D is undetermined. Germline V CDR1 and CDR2: SGHRS, YFSETQ. The CDR3 is made up of 14 amino acids. Trimming pared 1 base from V and 19 bases from J, leaving 21 bases between. The CDR3 coding sequence is TGCGCCAGCAGCTTGTCATACCCCCAACGAGCCCCTCACTTT. It translates to CASSLSYPQRAPHF.

The chain joins TRBV29-1 to TRBJ2-7; 10 nucleotides line up with TRBD1. CDR1 is SQVTM, CDR2 ANQGSEA, per germline. The CDR3 is 14 amino acids. V was pared by 6 bases and J by 5 bases, with 10 bases of the junction left unmatched. The CDR3 DNA follows: TGCAGCGTCTACCGGGACAGGGGTAGGGACGAGCAGTACTTC. Protein: CSVYRDRGRDEQYF.

This chain connects TRBV27 to TRBJ1-1; TRBD1 is a possible D gene (5 bases). There are 13 residues in the CDR3. Germline V gene sequence: CDR1 MNHEY, CDR2 SMNVEV (reference sequence). Trimming removed 7 bases at V and 5 bases at J, with 14 bases between. CDR3 DNA sequence: TGTGCCAGCACCACCGGGGGGGGGACTGAAGCTTTCTTT. This codes for CASTTGGGTEAFF.

The CDR3 reads CSVERLAGGVDEQFF. The DNA for the CDR3 is TGCAGCGTTGAACGACTAGCGGGAGGGGTGGATGAGCAGTTCTTC. The rearrangement links TRBV29-1 to TRBJ2-1, with 14 nucleotides matching TRBD2. Germline-derived CDR1 and CDR2 are SQVTM and ANQGSEA. The ends lost 2 bases at V and 8 bases at J; junction bases unmatched: 5. This CDR3 spans 15 amino acids.

The chain uses TRBV6-1 and TRBJ1-2; TRBD1 might be the D (5 bases). This CDR3 is built from 14 residues. The V end was cut by 3 bases, the J end by 5 bases, with 13 bases between. The germline gives CDR1 MNHNS, CDR2 SASEGT. CDR3 region: CASSDPGLRYGYTF. CDR3 in DNA: TGTGCCAGCAGTGACCCGGGACTGAGGTATGGCTACACCTTC.

CDR3 coding DNA: TGTGCCACCGCCGGCACGGAGGGCTACACCTTC. Its protein product is CATAGTEGYTF. This chain joins TRBV24-1 and TRBJ1-2; D is unclear. The V end was cut by 9 bases, the J end by 8 bases, with 12 bases between. This CDR3 region has 11 residues. Germline assignment: CDR1 KGHDR and CDR2 SFDVKD.

V and J are TRBV12-3 or TRBV12-4 and TRBJ2-1, with D hard to call. V was clipped by 7 bases and J by 5 bases, with 12 bases between them. The CDR3 covers 13 residues. The CDR3 bases are TGTGCCAGCAAAATAGGCACAGACAATGAGCAGTTCTTC. It specifies CASKIGTDNEQFF.

CDR3 DNA sequence: TGTGCCAGCAGCTTGGGGACTAGTGAGCAGTTCTTC. Translated, it gives CASSLGTSEQFF. V and J are TRBV5-5 and TRBJ2-1, with TRBD2 matching over 7 bases. Germline V CDR1 and CDR2: SGHKS, YYEKEE (reference sequence). The CDR3 runs 12 residues. V lost 0 bases to trimming and J lost 9 bases; unmatched junction nucleotides: 0.

The chain combines TRBV7-9 with TRBJ2-7; D is ambiguous. The CDR3 has 12 residues. V dropped 3 bases and J dropped 2 bases, with 5 bases sitting between them. Germline CDR1 is SEHNR and CDR2 is FQNEAQ (reference sequence). CDR3 nucleotide sequence: TGTGCCAGCAGCTTTGGCCCCTACGAGCAGTACTTC. It specifies CASSFGPYEQYF.

The V gene is TRBV6-6, the J gene TRBJ2-1; D is ambiguous. Germline V gives CDR1 MNHNY, CDR2 SVGAGI (reference sequence). The V and J ends lost 3 bases and 4 bases respectively, with 13 bases between them. CDR3 length: 15 amino acids. CDR3 amino acids: CASSYMRGPYNEQFF. In DNA form, the CDR3 reads TGTGCCAGCAGTTATATGAGAGGTCCGTACAATGAGCAGTTCTTC.

This chain connects TRBV18 to TRBJ1-2, with TRBD1 matching over 7 bases. The CDR3 is made up of 14 amino acids. Germline CDR1 reads KGHSH; CDR2 reads LQKENI. J gave up 3 bases and V 1 base, and 2 bases lay outside the gene matches. This CDR3 reads CASSPRQGDYGYTF. The CDR3 coding sequence is TGTGCCAGCTCACCACGACAGGGAGACTATGGCTACACCTTC.

V gene TRBV19 combines with J gene TRBJ1-5; maybe TRBD1 (6 bases). The germline V gene encodes CDR1 LNHDA and CDR2 SQIVND (reference sequence). The CDR3 contains 13 residues. The ends were cut back, 5 bases at V and 4 bases at J, with 9 bases in the middle. This CDR3 reads CASSLTGNQPQHF. CDR3 nucleotides: TGTGCCAGTAGTTTAACAGGGAATCAGCCCCAGCATTTT.

Remarks on this clone: The sample has other DNA sequences that encode this CDR3 too. This chain joins TRBV6-5 and TRBJ2-7; D gene ambiguous. The V end lost 5 bases, the J end lost 3 bases, and 8 bases lay between the germline ends. CDR1 is MNHEY, CDR2 SVGAGI, per germline. The CDR3 has 12 amino acids. The CDR3 spells CASSHPGYEQYF. Written as DNA, the CDR3 is TGTGCCAGCAGTCATCCGGGCTACGAGCAGTACTTC.

DNA for the CDR3: TGTGCTAGTGGTTTGGCACCTATCCTCTGGGACAGGGAGTCCTACGAGCAGTACTTC. Its translation: CASGLAPILWDRESYEQYF. The gene calls are TRBV12-5 and TRBJ2-7; 9 nucleotides match TRBD1. The germline V gene encodes CDR1 LGHNT and CDR2 FRNRAP. CDR3 length: 19 residues. Trimming at V came to 1 base and at J to 1 base, leaving 14 bases not matched to a gene.

The chain carries TRBV9 and TRBJ1-2; tentatively, D is TRBD1 (5 bases). The CDR3 contains 14 residues. Germline loops: CDR1 SGDLS, CDR2 YYNGEE. V lost 0 bases and J lost 3, with 9 bases in between. CDR3 loop: CASSVAGRDYGYTF. CDR3 DNA: TGTGCCAGCAGCGTAGCGGGCAGGGACTATGGCTACACCTTC.

The chain uses TRBV2 and TRBJ2-7; 7 bases fit TRBD2. Per the germline V gene, CDR1 is SNHLY and CDR2 is FYNNEI. V trimming: 6 bases; J trimming: 2 bases; junction bases outside the gene matches: 13. The CDR3 spans 16 residues. In DNA, the CDR3 is TGTGCCAGCAGGGAGCGGGGAGTAGGCCTCACCTACGAGCAGTACTTC. This gives the protein CASRERGVGLTYEQYF.

This chain links TRBV7-9 with TRBJ2-2, with 10 nucleotides matching TRBD2. The CDR3 consists of 15 residues. J was trimmed by 7 bases and V by 5 bases; bases with no gene match: 7. Germline V gene sequence: CDR1 SEHNR, CDR2 FQNEAQ (reference sequence). In DNA, the CDR3 is TGTGCCAGCAGCCCCAGCGGGAGGGCCGGCGGGGAGCTGTTTTTT. Protein product: CASSPSGRAGGELFF.

This clone occurred a few times. The chain combines TRBV5-1 with TRBJ2-7, with TRBD2 matching 7 bases. Germline V gene data show CDR1 as SGHRS and CDR2 as YFSETQ. J gave up 2 bases and V 4 bases, and 6 bases lay outside the gene matches. The CDR3 is made up of 14 amino acids. This CDR3 reads CASSVTGRTYEQYF. CDR3 in DNA: TGCGCCAGCAGCGTAACCGGGAGGACCTACGAGCAGTACTTC.

The CDR3 DNA reads TGTGCCAGCAGTACTCCGCATCAGCCCCAGCATTTT. Translation: CASSTPHQPQHF. The genes are TRBV28 and TRBJ1-5; no reliable D call. The CDR3 has 12 amino acids. Germline V gene sequence: CDR1 MDHEN, CDR2 SYDVKM. V lost 5 bases and J lost 5, with 7 bases in between.

The chain carries TRBV29-1 and TRBJ2-3; D may be TRBD2 (5 bases). Germline CDR1 reads SQVTM; CDR2 reads ANQGSEA. This CDR3 has 14 amino acids. The V end was cut by 5 bases, the J end by 2 bases, with 14 bases between. CDR3 loop: CSVPPGSDTDTQYF. CDR3 DNA: TGCAGCGTTCCACCGGGGAGCGACACAGATACGCAGTATTTT.

CDR3 nucleotide sequence: TGTGCCAGCTCACCACGGGACAGCAGCACAGATACGCAGTATTTT. Translation gives CASSPRDSSTDTQYF. The chain is built from TRBV18 and TRBJ2-3; 7 bases align to TRBD1. This CDR3 contains 15 residues. Germline lookup yields CDR1 KGHSH and CDR2 LQKENI. The J segment lost 0 bases and the V segment lost 1 base, leaving 1 base of the junction unmatched.